This TCR beta chain appears in the sequencing data of a study of T cell changes during pregnancy in multiple sclerosis (dated by TCRdb to between 2018 and 2021). Background on the whole study: In women with multiple sclerosis, the researchers looked at how the T cell repertoire shifted as pregnancy progressed.

CDR1 and CDR2 are drawn from the germline V gene (reference sequence): LNHDA, SQIVND. Germline trimming: 3 bases from V, 1 base from J; junction bases outside gene matches: 4. From the cysteine through the phenylalanine, the CDR3 covers 15 amino acids. The retained sequence is limited to the CDR3, 45 bases, with the frame set at the first base. The library was produced with the immunoSEQ multiplex PCR assay. Drawn from immuneACCESS, this table holds only the in-frame rearrangements with V and J called that TCRdb kept. Clones are partly lost; checked studies trace under half to an unresolved V gene and leave the rest unexplained. In this sample the table shows some 44,000 clones, 80% to 95% of which occur a single time. 0.65% to 0.9% of the sample comes from the top ten. With regard to this clone: The antigen it binds to is not known. Base qualities were left out, and no much larger clone turns up one base away.

Sequenced here: CD4+ T cells from peripheral blood mononuclear cells, sampled before pregnancy. The V and J genes are TRBV19 and TRBJ2-3; 7 of the junction bases match TRBD2. This clonotype was sampled from a female donor with multiple sclerosis, enrolled in a pregnancy study. The nucleotide sequence is given as TGTGCCAGTAGTATGGGGAGGGGACGCACAGATACGCAGTATTTT. Protein translation: CASSMGRGRTDTQYF.